At least ten counts were recorded for the clone carrying this T cell receptor (beta chain). Its antigen is unidentified. This specimen belongs to a study of CD8 T cells in ankylosing spondylitis. Trimming cost V 0 bases and J 0 bases; bases outside gene matches: 2. Germline CDR1 and CDR2: SGHRS and YFSETQ. The CDR3 contains 15 residues. TCRdb redid the calling of the 5' RACE reads with MiXCR, one entry per CDR3 protein. The sample shows about 170,000 distinct CDR3 sequences, approximately 20% of them seen only once. General study points: A TCR beta motif of several highly homologous variants appeared characteristic of ankylosing spondylitis blood.

The chain uses TRBV5-1 and TRBJ2-7; 8 positions match TRBD2. What was sequenced was blood, either unsorted or a sorted T cell fraction (not recorded which). The sequence derives from a male donor with ankylosing spondylitis or in good health (not recorded which). CDR3: CASSLEAGDSYEQYF. The CDR3 DNA reads TGCGCCAGCAGCTTGGAAGCGGGAGACTCCTACGAGCAGTACTTC.